This T cell receptor beta chain is drawn from a study of blood T cell repertoires in COVID-19. Overall study: The United States, Italy and Spain were the sources of the acute and convalescent COVID-19 samples. Sample material is recorded as cDNA or gDNA derived from T cells, B-cell-depleted T cells, or PBMCs.

CDR3 length: 18 amino acids. Germline V CDR1 and CDR2: SGHRS, YFSETQ. J lost 0 bases, V lost 2 bases, and 6 bases had no gene match. Per the original methods: Estimated nucleated cell counts came from reference gene primer amplification. The data were produced by immunoSEQ multiplex PCR, yet TCRdb's version contains in-frame clones alone and is incomplete. The DNA was the basis for D and trimming; V, J and clone size are from that table. The repertoire holds around 140,000 clones, with around 88% as singletons. The J gene is TRBJ2-6, the V gene TRBV5-1; 9 nucleotides align to TRBD1. The clonotype originates from a man aged 45-65 years with active or convalescent COVID-19. What was sequenced was peripheral blood. The CDR3 DNA reads as TGCGCCAGCAGCTTTCCGGGACAGGGAGTCTCTGGGGCCAACGTCCTGACTTTC. This encodes CASSFPGQGVSGANVLTF.